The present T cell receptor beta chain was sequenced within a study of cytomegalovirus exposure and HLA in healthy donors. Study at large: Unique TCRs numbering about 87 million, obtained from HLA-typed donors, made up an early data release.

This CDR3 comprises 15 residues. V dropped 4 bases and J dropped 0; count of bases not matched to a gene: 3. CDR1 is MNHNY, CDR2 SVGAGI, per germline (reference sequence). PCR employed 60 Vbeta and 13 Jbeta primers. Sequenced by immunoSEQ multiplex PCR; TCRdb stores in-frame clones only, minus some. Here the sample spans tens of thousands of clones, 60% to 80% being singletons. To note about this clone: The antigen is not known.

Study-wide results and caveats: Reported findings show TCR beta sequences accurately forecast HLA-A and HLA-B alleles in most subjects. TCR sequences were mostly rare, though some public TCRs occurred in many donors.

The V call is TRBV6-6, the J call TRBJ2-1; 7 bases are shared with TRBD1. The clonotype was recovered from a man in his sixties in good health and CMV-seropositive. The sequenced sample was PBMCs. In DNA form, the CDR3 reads TGTGCCAGCAGTTCGGACAGGAGCTCCTACAATGAGCAGTTCTTC. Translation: CASSSDRSSYNEQFF.